The clone carrying this T cell receptor beta chain was seen once. Its cognate antigen is unknown. The germline CDR1 and CDR2 sequences are WNHNN and SYGVQD (reference sequence). CDR3 size: 13 residues. Trimming left V 5 bases short and J 6 bases short, with 11 bases between. The data are from a study of OX40 agonist ivuxolimab in advanced cancers. Study context: The treatment was a fully human IgG2 OX40 agonist, ivuxolimab. General study findings and limits: No antigen was identified for the clonally expanded peripheral T cells.

Assay used: immunoSEQ multiplex PCR; TCRdb lists only in-frame clones, some missing. The data contain about 42,000 clones, roughly nine tenths of them singletons. The sequence came from an adult with an advanced solid tumor such as melanoma, head and neck, liver or kidney cancer. The chain recombines TRBV10-1 with TRBJ2-1; no clear D. The sample consisted of CD4+ or CD8+ T cells sorted from blood, taken in a trial of the OX40 agonist ivuxolimab. The DNA of the CDR3 is TGCGCCAGCAGTAGCCGGGTCGGCAATGAGCAGTTCTTC. Translation: CASSSRVGNEQFF.